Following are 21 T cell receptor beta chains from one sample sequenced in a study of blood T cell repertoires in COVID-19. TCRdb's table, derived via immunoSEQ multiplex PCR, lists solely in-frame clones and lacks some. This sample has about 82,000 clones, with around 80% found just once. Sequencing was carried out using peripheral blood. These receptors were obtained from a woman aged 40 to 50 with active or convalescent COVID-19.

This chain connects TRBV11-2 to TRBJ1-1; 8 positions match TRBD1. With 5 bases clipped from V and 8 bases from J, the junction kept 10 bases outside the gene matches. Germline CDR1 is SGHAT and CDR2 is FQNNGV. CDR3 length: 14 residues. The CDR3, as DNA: TGTGCCAGCAGCACCCCTCAGGGGGCGGAGGAAGCTTTCTTT. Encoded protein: CASSTPQGAEEAFF.

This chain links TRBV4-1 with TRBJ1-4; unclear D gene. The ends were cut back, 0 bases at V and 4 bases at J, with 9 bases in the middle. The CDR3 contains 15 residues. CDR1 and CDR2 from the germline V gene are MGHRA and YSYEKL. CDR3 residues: CASSQDRGVNEKLFF. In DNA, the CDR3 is TGCGCCAGCAGCCAAGATCGGGGTGTTAATGAAAAACTGTTTTTT.

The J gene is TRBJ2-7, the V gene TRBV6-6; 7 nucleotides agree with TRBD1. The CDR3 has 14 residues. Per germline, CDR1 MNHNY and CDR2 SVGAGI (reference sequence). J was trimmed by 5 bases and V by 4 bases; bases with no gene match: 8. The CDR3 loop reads CASSSDRVSHEQYF. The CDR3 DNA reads TGTGCCAGCAGTTCCGACAGGGTATCACACGAGCAGTACTTC.

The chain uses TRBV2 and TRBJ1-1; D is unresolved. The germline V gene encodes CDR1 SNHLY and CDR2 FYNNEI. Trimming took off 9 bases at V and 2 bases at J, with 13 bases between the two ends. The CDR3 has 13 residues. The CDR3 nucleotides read TGTGCCAGTAGCAGTCTATCAAACACTGAAGCTTTCTTT. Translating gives CASSSLSNTEAFF.

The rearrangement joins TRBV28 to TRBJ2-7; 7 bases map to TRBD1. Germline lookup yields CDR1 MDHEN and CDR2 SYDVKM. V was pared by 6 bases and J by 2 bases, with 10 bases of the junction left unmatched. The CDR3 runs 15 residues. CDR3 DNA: TGTGCCAGCAGCGCCGCGACAGGGCACCCCTACGAGCAGTACTTC. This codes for CASSAATGHPYEQYF.

The DNA for the CDR3 is TGTGCCAGTAGTCCACAGGGGGCTTATAATTCACCCCTCCACTTT. Translation: CASSPQGAYNSPLHF. The rearrangement uses TRBV19 and TRBJ1-6; 9 bases line up with TRBD1. The length of the CDR3 is 15 residues. V dropped 5 bases and J dropped 4; count of bases not matched to a gene: 3. CDR1 is LNHDA and CDR2 is SQIVND in the germline V gene (reference sequence).

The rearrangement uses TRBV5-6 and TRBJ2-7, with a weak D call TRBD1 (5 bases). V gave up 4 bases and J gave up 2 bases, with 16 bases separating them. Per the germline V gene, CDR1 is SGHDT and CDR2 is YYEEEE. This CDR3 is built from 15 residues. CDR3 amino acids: CASSPVLGQAYEQYF. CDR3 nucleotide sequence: TGTGCCAGCAGCCCCGTCCTGGGGCAAGCCTACGAGCAGTACTTC.

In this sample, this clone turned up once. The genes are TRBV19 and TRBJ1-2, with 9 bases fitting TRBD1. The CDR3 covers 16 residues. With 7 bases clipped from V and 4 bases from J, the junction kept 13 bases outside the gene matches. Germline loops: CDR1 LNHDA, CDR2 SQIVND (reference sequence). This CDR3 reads CASTKAGTGSAYGYTF. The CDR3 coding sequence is TGTGCCAGTACCAAGGCCGGGACAGGGAGTGCCTATGGCTACACCTTC.

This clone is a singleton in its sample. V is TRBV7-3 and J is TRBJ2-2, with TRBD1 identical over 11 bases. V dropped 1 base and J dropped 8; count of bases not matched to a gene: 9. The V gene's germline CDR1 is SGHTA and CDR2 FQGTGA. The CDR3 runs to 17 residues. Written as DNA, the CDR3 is TGTGCCAGCAGCTTAATGACCGGGACAGGGGGTTCGGGGGAGCTGTTTTTT. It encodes CASSLMTGTGGSGELFF.

The chain's CDR3 is CASSLIQGGGGEAFF. In nucleotides, the CDR3 is TGTGCCAGCAGTTTAATACAGGGGGGCGGTGGTGAAGCTTTCTTT. J is TRBJ1-1 and V is TRBV28; 8 positions agree with TRBD1. The CDR3 totals 15 residues. V trimming: 2 bases; J trimming: 7 bases; junction bases outside the gene matches: 9. Germline loops: CDR1 MDHEN, CDR2 SYDVKM.

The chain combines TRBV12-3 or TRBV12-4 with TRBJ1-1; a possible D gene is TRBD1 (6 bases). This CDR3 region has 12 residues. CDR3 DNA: TGTGTCTCCGGGGGAGGGGGCACTGAAGCTTTCTTT. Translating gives CVSGGGGTEAFF.

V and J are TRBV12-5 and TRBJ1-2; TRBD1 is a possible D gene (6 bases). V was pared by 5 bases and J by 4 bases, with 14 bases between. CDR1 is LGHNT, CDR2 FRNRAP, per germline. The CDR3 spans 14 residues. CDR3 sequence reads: CASGLQQGFYGYTF. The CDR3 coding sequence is TGTGCTAGTGGTCTCCAACAGGGATTCTATGGCTACACCTTC.

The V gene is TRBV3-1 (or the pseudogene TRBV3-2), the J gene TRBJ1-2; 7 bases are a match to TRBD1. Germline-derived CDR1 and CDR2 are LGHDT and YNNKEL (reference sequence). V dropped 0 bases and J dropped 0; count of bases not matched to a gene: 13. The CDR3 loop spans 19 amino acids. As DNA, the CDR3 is TGTGCCAGCAGCCAAGAGGGGGAACAGGGGATCACAGCTAACTATGGCTACACCTTC. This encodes CASSQEGEQGITANYGYTF.

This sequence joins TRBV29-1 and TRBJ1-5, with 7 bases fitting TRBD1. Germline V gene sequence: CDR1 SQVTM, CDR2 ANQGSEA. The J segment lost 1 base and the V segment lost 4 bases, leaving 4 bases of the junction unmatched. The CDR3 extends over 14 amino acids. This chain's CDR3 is CSVVTTGSNQPQHF. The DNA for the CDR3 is TGCAGCGTTGTGACGACAGGGAGCAATCAGCCCCAGCATTTT.

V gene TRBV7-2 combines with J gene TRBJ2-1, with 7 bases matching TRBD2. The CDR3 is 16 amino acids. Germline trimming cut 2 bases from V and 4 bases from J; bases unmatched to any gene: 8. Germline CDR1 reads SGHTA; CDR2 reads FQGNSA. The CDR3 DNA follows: TGTGCCAGCAGCTTAACGCTCCTAGCGGCTTACAATGAGCAGTTCTTC. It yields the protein CASSLTLLAAYNEQFF.

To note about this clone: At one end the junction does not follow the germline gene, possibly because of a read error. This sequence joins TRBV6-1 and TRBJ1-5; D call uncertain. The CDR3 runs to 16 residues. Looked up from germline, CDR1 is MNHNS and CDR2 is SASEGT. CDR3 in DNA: TGTGCCAGCCGTGAACCCCTGTTGGCAGGCAATCAGCCCCAGCATTTT. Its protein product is CASREPLLAGNQPQHF.

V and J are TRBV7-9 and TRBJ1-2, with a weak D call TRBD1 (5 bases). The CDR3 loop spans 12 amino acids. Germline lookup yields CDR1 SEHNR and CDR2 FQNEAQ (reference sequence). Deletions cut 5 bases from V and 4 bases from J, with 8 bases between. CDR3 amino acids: CASSQDSYGYTF. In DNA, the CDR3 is TGTGCCAGCAGCCAAGACAGCTATGGCTACACCTTC.

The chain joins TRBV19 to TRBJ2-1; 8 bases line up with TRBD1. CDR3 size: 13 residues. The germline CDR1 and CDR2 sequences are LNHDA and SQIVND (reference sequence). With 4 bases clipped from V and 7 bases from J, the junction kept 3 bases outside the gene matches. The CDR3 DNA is TGTGCCAGTAGTAGCAGGGGGCTAAATGAGCAGTTCTTC. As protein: CASSSRGLNEQFF.

CDR3 region: CASSLRDRAYEQYF. CDR3 sequence (DNA): TGCGCCAGCAGCTTGAGGGACAGGGCCTACGAGCAGTACTTC. The chain joins TRBV5-1 to TRBJ2-7; TRBD1 matches 9 bases. Per the germline V gene, CDR1 is SGHRS and CDR2 is YFSETQ. V was pared by 1 base and J by 2 bases, with 1 base of the junction left unmatched. This CDR3 has 14 amino acids.

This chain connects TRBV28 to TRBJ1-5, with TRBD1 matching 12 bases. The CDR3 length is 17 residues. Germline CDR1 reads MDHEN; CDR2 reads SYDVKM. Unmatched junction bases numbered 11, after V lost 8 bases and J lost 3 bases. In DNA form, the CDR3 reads TGTGCCAGCCTCCGGGACAGGGGGCGTCGGATCAATCAGCCCCAGCATTTT. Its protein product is CASLRDRGRRINQPQHF.

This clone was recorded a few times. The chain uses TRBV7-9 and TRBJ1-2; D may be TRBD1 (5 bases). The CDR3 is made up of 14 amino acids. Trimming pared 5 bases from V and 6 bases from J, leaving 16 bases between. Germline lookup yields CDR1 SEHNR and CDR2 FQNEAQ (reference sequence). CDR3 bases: TGTGCCAGCAGCCCTTTCCAGGGAATGAATGGCTACACCTTC. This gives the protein CASSPFQGMNGYTF.